Listed here are 21 T cell receptor beta chains from one sample, sequenced in a study of blood T cell repertoires in COVID-19. The protocol was immunoSEQ multiplex PCR, while the TCRdb copy is restricted to in-frame clones and leaves out a portion. The repertoire holds about 200,000 clones, around 75% seen once, with approximately 5% in the top ten. Sequencing used peripheral blood. The receptors were sampled from a human donor in a cohort sampled during active COVID-19.

This sequence joins TRBV7-2 and TRBJ2-7, with 8 bases aligning to TRBD1. The junction had 11 bases not matched to a gene; V was cut back by 5 bases and J by 5 bases. CDR1 SGHTA and CDR2 FQGNSA come from the germline V gene. The CDR3 extends over 15 amino acids. CDR3 sequence (DNA): TGTGCCAGCAGCCTAACGCGGACAGGGCGGCACGAGCAGTACTTC. It translates to CASSLTRTGRHEQYF.

The gene calls are TRBV4-2 and TRBJ2-2; 12 bases are shared with TRBD2. CDR1 and CDR2 (germline): LGHNA, YNFKEQ. J gave up 5 bases and V 4 bases, and 11 bases lay outside the gene matches. The CDR3 consists of 18 residues. The CDR3 nucleotides read TGTGCCAGCAGCCTAAGACTAGCGGGAGATGGAGGGACCGGGGAGCTGTTTTTT. Translating it yields CASSLRLAGDGGTGELFF.

This clone has more than one count but fewer than ten. This rearrangement joins TRBV4-1 to TRBJ1-4; TRBD1 agrees at 7 bases. Per the germline V gene, CDR1 is MGHRA and CDR2 is YSYEKL. V was pared by 1 base and J by 8 bases, with 7 bases of the junction left unmatched. There are 15 residues in the CDR3. The CDR3 spells CASSQGERGREKLFF. DNA of the CDR3: TGCGCCAGCAGCCAAGGGGAGAGGGGGCGAGAAAAACTGTTTTTT.

This CDR3 is CASSLGTAANYGYTF. In nucleotides, the CDR3 is TGCGCCAGCAGCCTGGGGACAGCAGCTAACTATGGCTACACCTTC. The V gene is TRBV5-1, the J gene TRBJ1-2; the match to TRBD1 covers 7 bases. The germline CDR1 and CDR2 sequences are SGHRS and YFSETQ. This CDR3 spans 15 amino acids. J lost 0 bases, V lost 4 bases, and 6 bases had no gene match.

The V and J genes are TRBV25-1 and TRBJ2-7, with 7 positions matching TRBD1. Germline V gives CDR1 MGHDK, CDR2 SYGVNS. The CDR3 runs 14 residues. V lost 10 bases to trimming and J lost 9 bases; unmatched junction nucleotides: 18. CDR3 residues: CAIPDRSLLRGQYF. Written as DNA, the CDR3 is TGTGCCATCCCGGACAGGTCTCTCCTACGAGGGCAGTACTTC.

The chain is built from TRBV10-1 and TRBJ1-4; no firm D call. The CDR3 is 16 amino acids. In germline, CDR1 is WNHNN, CDR2 SYGVQD (reference sequence). Trimming stripped 0 bases from V and 2 bases from J, with 10 bases between. The CDR3 DNA reads TGCGCCAGCAGTGAGTCGACTGGGAGGACTAATGAAAAACTGTTTTTT. Translated, it gives CASSESTGRTNEKLFF.

This rearrangement joins TRBV6-1 to TRBJ2-7; TRBD1 might be the D (6 bases). Germline-derived CDR1 and CDR2 are MNHNS and SASEGT. The CDR3 runs 13 residues. V was clipped by 3 bases and J by 4 bases, with 10 bases between them. The CDR3: CASSDGRGYEQYF. DNA for the CDR3: TGTGCCAGCAGTGATGGCAGGGGATACGAGCAGTACTTC.

V usage is TRBV12-3 or TRBV12-4 and J usage is TRBJ1-1; no reliable D call. The ends were cut back, 2 bases at V and 6 bases at J, with 10 bases in the middle. This CDR3 region has 13 residues. CDR3 sequence: CASSLLVGAEAFF. The CDR3 DNA sequence: TGTGCCAGCAGTTTATTGGTGGGCGCTGAAGCTTTCTTT.

This chain joins TRBV2 and TRBJ1-6, with 9 positions matching TRBD1. V lost 5 bases to trimming and J lost 6 bases; unmatched junction nucleotides: 14. In germline, CDR1 is SNHLY, CDR2 FYNNEI. The CDR3 sequence is 18 residues long. For the CDR3, the DNA is TGTGCCAGCAGTTACAGGGGGCGCGTGGCCAGTAGTAATTCACCCCTCCACTTT. The encoded protein is CASSYRGRVASSNSPLHF.

The chain uses TRBV20-1 and TRBJ2-1; 11 bases are a match to TRBD2. This CDR3 contains 14 residues. The germline gives CDR1 DFQATT, CDR2 SNEGSKA (reference sequence). Trimming at V came to 3 bases and at J to 12 bases, leaving 10 bases not matched to a gene. This CDR3 reads CSASPLLAGGAQFF. In nucleotides, the CDR3 is TGCAGTGCTAGTCCCCTTCTAGCGGGAGGAGCGCAGTTCTTC.

This clone appeared many times. The chain uses TRBV6-4 and TRBJ1-1; D not certain. V lost 5 bases to trimming and J lost 2 bases, with 9 bases between them. Germline-derived CDR1 and CDR2 are MRHNA and SNTAGT. CDR3 length equals 13 residues. The CDR3 is CASSPQANTEAFF. CDR3 bases: TGTGCCAGCAGTCCTCAGGCTAACACTGAAGCTTTCTTT.

The chain is built from TRBV19 and TRBJ1-1, with 12 positions matching TRBD1. Looked up from germline, CDR1 is LNHDA and CDR2 is SQIVND (reference sequence). J lost 6 bases, V lost 9 bases, and 11 bases had no gene match. The length of the CDR3 is 15 residues. The CDR3 nucleotides are TGTGCCAGCTCCGATTTGGGGACAGGGGGCGCTGAAGCTTTCTTT. It translates to CASSDLGTGGAEAFF.

This clone showed up just a few times. CDR3 amino acids: CASSFGGYTEAFF. As DNA, the CDR3 is TGTGCCAGCAGTTTTGGCGGTTACACTGAAGCTTTCTTT. V is TRBV12-3 or TRBV12-4 and J is TRBJ1-1; no clear D gene. V gave up 3 bases and J gave up 3 bases, with 8 bases separating them. This CDR3 spans 13 amino acids.

The chain couples TRBV6-5 to TRBJ1-2; D remains unclear. V lost 3 bases and J lost 0, with 8 bases in between. The CDR3 sequence is 14 residues long. Germline V CDR1 and CDR2: MNHEY, SVGAGI. The CDR3 protein is CASSYFQANYGYTF. CDR3 DNA sequence: TGTGCCAGCAGTTATTTCCAGGCTAACTATGGCTACACCTTC.

The CDR3, as DNA: TGTGCCAGCAGCGCCGACAGGGCTTTTGAGCCCCAGCATTTT. Protein: CASSADRAFEPQHF. V is TRBV7-2 and J is TRBJ1-5, with 7 bases identical to TRBD1. Germline loops: CDR1 SGHTA, CDR2 FQGNSA. After removal of 5 bases from V and 8 bases from J, the junction contained 9 bases not matched to a gene. There are 14 residues in the CDR3.

The sample holds many counts of this clone. The chain carries TRBV27 and TRBJ2-7; 8 positions match TRBD1. CDR1 is MNHEY and CDR2 is SMNVEV in the germline V gene (reference sequence). The CDR3 runs to 15 residues. V lost 5 bases, J lost 3 bases, and 9 bases stayed unmatched. The CDR3 bases are TGTGCCAGCAGTCCCAGGGGGCCGCACGACTACGAGCAGTACTTC. It is translated as CASSPRGPHDYEQYF.

The rearrangement uses TRBV4-2 and TRBJ2-2; 11 bases align to TRBD2. Germline CDR1 LGHNA, CDR2 YNFKEQ. V was pared by 1 base and J by 5 bases, with 6 bases of the junction left unmatched. This CDR3 contains 17 residues. For the CDR3, the DNA is TGTGCCAGCAGCCAAGTCGGGCTAGCGGGAGGTACCGGGGAGCTGTTTTTT. It codes for CASSQVGLAGGTGELFF.

The rearrangement joins TRBV25-1 to TRBJ1-1; weak D call: TRBD1 (5 bases). The V end lost 7 bases, the J end lost 4 bases, and 10 bases lay between the germline ends. CDR3 size: 12 residues. Germline-derived CDR1 and CDR2 are MGHDK and SYGVNS. Written as DNA, the CDR3 is TGTGCCAGCATTGGGACTGCCACTGAAGCTTTCTTT. This gives the protein CASIGTATEAFF.

The count of this clone is one. The CDR3 nucleotides read TGTGCCAGCAGTTTCCTCGTTGCGGGGGAAAAACTGTTTTTT. Translating gives CASSFLVAGEKLFF. This rearrangement joins TRBV28 to TRBJ1-4; D call uncertain. CDR1 MDHEN and CDR2 SYDVKM come from the germline V gene. The CDR3 is 14 amino acids. Trimming stripped 3 bases from V and 8 bases from J, with 13 bases between.

This chain links TRBV30 with TRBJ2-5; D perhaps matches TRBD1 (6 bases). Germline V CDR1 and CDR2: GTSNPN, SVGIG (reference sequence). There are 14 residues in the CDR3. V lost 0 bases and J lost 2, with 10 bases in between. Written as DNA, the CDR3 is TGTGCCTGGAGTGTACTCGGGACACAAGAGACCCAGTACTTC. Its protein product is CAWSVLGTQETQYF.

The rearrangement joins TRBV28 to TRBJ2-7; D remains unclear. This CDR3 comprises 15 residues. Germline CDR1 reads MDHEN; CDR2 reads SYDVKM. Trimming pared 3 bases from V and 0 bases from J, leaving 12 bases between. The CDR3: CASSFRVIYSYEQYF. The CDR3 DNA is TGTGCCAGCAGTTTCCGGGTAATTTACTCCTACGAGCAGTACTTC.